The present entry profiles one T cell receptor (beta chain) with its context. The antigen this receptor binds is unknown. Nothing much larger sits one base from this clone, and base qualities are not available. The data are from a study of technical replicates of blood from a handful of donors (dated by TCRdb to about 2017). Library generation was performed with the immunoSEQ multiplex PCR assay. This immuneACCESS table, as held by TCRdb, lists in-frame sequences with V and J called but not all clones. Of the missing ones, under half trace to an unresolved V gene in checked studies; the others have no known cause. The sample table holds more than 55,000 clones, of which roughly 93% were seen once. The ten top clones hold roughly 0.39% of the sample. The TCR sequence derives from a human donor in good health. The sample consisted of T cells isolated from PBMCs.

CDR3 reads: CASSQDPFEQGGQNYGYTF. The sequenced DNA is TGCGCCAGCAGCCAAGATCCTTTTGAACAGGGGGGACAGAACTATGGCTACACCTTC. The chain uses TRBV4-3 and TRBJ1-2; 8 of the junction bases match TRBD1. After removal of 0 bases from V and 2 bases from J, the junction retains 14 bases not matched to a gene. The CDR3 covers 19 residues, taking in both the cysteine and the phenylalanine. The CDR3 DNA has 57 bases and is translated from base 1. According to the germline V gene, CDR1 reads LGHNA and CDR2 reads YSLEER.